Below are 20 T cell receptor beta chains sequenced from a single sample in a study of control samples from healthy donors and cancer patients. Libraries were prepared by immunoSEQ multiplex PCR; TCRdb keeps only in-frame clonotypes and omits some of them. The sample contains about 55,000 clones, over 75% of which appear only once. Material for sequencing was blood. The receptors derive from a man aged 50-59 years in good health.

The rearrangement uses TRBV20-1 and TRBJ2-1; TRBD2 is a possible D gene (5 bases). CDR1 and CDR2 from the germline V gene are DFQATT and SNEGSKA (reference sequence). Trimming shortened V by 3 bases and J by 3 bases, and 15 bases separated the two germline ends. The CDR3 has 15 amino acids. CDR3: CSASAIREGYNEQFF. Written as DNA, the CDR3 is TGCAGTGCTAGTGCCATCCGTGAGGGCTACAATGAGCAGTTCTTC.

This rearrangement joins TRBV30 to TRBJ2-3; D call uncertain. CDR1 is GTSNPN and CDR2 is SVGIG in the germline V gene (reference sequence). V lost 0 bases and J lost 2, with 12 bases in between. This CDR3 is built from 15 residues. The CDR3 loop reads CAWSVGIDFTDTQYF. The CDR3 nucleotides read TGTGCCTGGAGTGTAGGTATTGACTTCACAGATACGCAGTATTTT.

The chain carries TRBV24-1 and TRBJ2-2; the D is unclear. Germline CDR1 reads KGHDR; CDR2 reads SFDVKD. CDR3 length equals 15 residues. V was pared by 6 bases and J by 5 bases, with 15 bases between. The CDR3 here is CATSKNGVATGELFF. Here the CDR3 DNA reads TGTGCCACCAGTAAAAATGGGGTTGCGACCGGGGAGCTGTTTTTT.

The V call is TRBV12-3 or TRBV12-4, the J call TRBJ2-2, with no clear D. The ends were cut back, 8 bases at V and 4 bases at J, with 2 bases in the middle. The CDR3 consists of 10 residues. The CDR3 DNA sequence: TGTGCCAGCGGCACCGGGGAGCTGTTTTTT. The encoded protein is CASGTGELFF.

The J gene is TRBJ1-1, the V gene TRBV28; no definite D call. Trimming took off 7 bases at V and 1 base at J, with 10 bases between the two ends. The CDR3 loop spans 13 amino acids. The germline CDR1 and CDR2 sequences are MDHEN and SYDVKM. The CDR3 coding sequence is TGTGCCAGCACGATCCCGGAGAACACTGAAGCTTTCTTT. Translation gives CASTIPENTEAFF.

The chain uses TRBV27 and TRBJ1-6; D is uncertain. Between the trimmed V and J ends, which lost 5 bases and 5 bases, there was a span of 19 bases. The CDR3 is 17 residues long. CDR1 is MNHEY, CDR2 SMNVEV, per germline (reference sequence). CDR3 sequence reads: CASSASTVYQNNSPLHF. The CDR3 bases are TGTGCCAGCAGTGCCTCGACGGTTTATCAGAATAATTCACCCCTCCACTTT.

The V and J genes are TRBV2 and TRBJ2-5; 10 bases are a match to TRBD1. The CDR3 contains 16 residues. J was trimmed by 5 bases and V by 4 bases; bases with no gene match: 10. Germline CDR1 is SNHLY and CDR2 is FYNNEI. The CDR3 sequence is CASSVGPGQGMETQYF. The CDR3 DNA reads TGTGCCAGCAGTGTAGGACCGGGACAGGGGATGGAGACCCAGTACTTC.

A single count supports this clone. The chain employs TRBV3-1 (or the pseudogene TRBV3-2) and TRBJ1-6, with 9 bases matching TRBD1. The germline V gene encodes CDR1 LGHDT and CDR2 YNNKEL (reference sequence). The CDR3 covers 17 residues. The V segment lost 4 bases and the J segment 6 bases; nucleotides outside the gene matches: 10. Here the CDR3 DNA reads TGTGCCAGCAGCCCCCGAATCCAGACAGGGGGTAATTCACCCCTCCACTTT. Its translation: CASSPRIQTGGNSPLHF.

The chain is built from TRBV14 and TRBJ2-1, with D possibly matching TRBD2 (6 bases). In germline, CDR1 is SGHDN, CDR2 FVKESK. The CDR3 is 18 residues long. Trimming removed 1 base from V and 7 bases from J, with 23 bases in between. CDR3 amino acids: CASSQGGGEASRFNEQFF. DNA of the CDR3: TGTGCCAGCAGCCAAGGAGGCGGGGAGGCTAGTAGGTTTAATGAGCAGTTCTTC. Supplemented by reference TRBV14 and TRBJ2-1, the full variable domain reads EAGVTQFPSHSVIEKGQTVTLRCDPISGHDNLYWYRRVMGKEIKFLLHFVKESKQDESGMPNNRFLAERTGGTYSTLKVQPAELEDSGVYFCASSQGGGEASRFNEQFFGPGTRLTVL.

The chain carries TRBV7-3 and TRBJ2-2; 7 bases agree with TRBD1. Germline V gene lookup returns CDR1 SGHTA and CDR2 FQGTGA. Losses at the gene ends were 3 bases for V and 0 bases for J; bases not matched to a gene: 4. There are 16 residues in the CDR3. CDR3 sequence reads: CASSFGGTANTGELFF. CDR3 coding DNA: TGTGCCAGCAGCTTTGGTGGGACAGCGAACACCGGGGAGCTGTTTTTT. The full variable domain, with the rest looked up from reference TRBV7-3 and TRBJ2-2, is GAGVSQTPSNKVTEKGKYVELRCDPISGHTALYWYRQSLGQGPEFLIYFQGTGAADDSGLPNDRFFAVRPEGSVSTLKIQRTERGDSAVYLCASSFGGTANTGELFFGEGSRLTVL.

This rearrangement joins TRBV15 to TRBJ1-2; D gene uncertain. CDR3 length: 16 residues. V dropped 5 bases and J dropped 6 bases, with 22 bases sitting between them. Germline loops: CDR1 LNHNV, CDR2 YYDKDF (reference sequence). The CDR3 coding sequence is TGTGCCACCAGCTCCTACTTGGGAGGAAGCTATCATGGCTACACCTTC. It is translated as CATSSYLGGSYHGYTF.

The rearrangement uses TRBV7-9 and TRBJ1-1; possible D gene TRBD1, 5 bases. Trimming took 1 base from V and 2 from J, leaving 11 bases between them. This CDR3 is 15 amino acids long. CDR1 and CDR2 (germline): SEHNR, FQNEAQ (reference sequence). This CDR3 reads CASSLGGHHNTEAFF. CDR3 in DNA: TGTGCCAGCAGCTTAGGCGGACATCATAACACTGAAGCTTTCTTT.

V gene TRBV5-1 combines with J gene TRBJ2-5; D uncertain. Germline-derived CDR1 and CDR2 are SGHRS and YFSETQ. V was trimmed by 4 bases and J by 2 bases, leaving 12 bases between them. This CDR3 is 14 amino acids long. In nucleotides, the CDR3 is TGCGCCAGCAGCAACCAGCGACCGCAAGAGACCCAGTACTTC. Residues: CASSNQRPQETQYF.

The V and J genes are TRBV28 and TRBJ1-4; 9 positions agree with TRBD1. The CDR3 sequence is 15 residues long. V was clipped by 6 bases and J by 8 bases; unmatched bases: 10. Germline CDR1 MDHEN, CDR2 SYDVKM. The CDR3 loop is CASSRLQGAREKLFF. The CDR3 DNA reads TGTGCCAGCAGCCGCTTACAGGGGGCACGAGAAAAACTGTTTTTT.

The chain joins TRBV10-3 to TRBJ1-5, with 7 bases identical to TRBD1. The CDR3 length is 16 residues. Losses at the gene ends were 0 bases for V and 7 bases for J; bases not matched to a gene: 9. Germline V gives CDR1 ENHRY, CDR2 SYGVKD. CDR3 region: CAISESRQGLEQPQHF. DNA of the CDR3: TGTGCCATCAGTGAGTCTCGACAGGGACTAGAGCAGCCCCAGCATTTT.

The gene calls are TRBV5-1 and TRBJ2-3; D unresolved. Trimming removed 2 bases from V and 1 base from J, with 11 bases in between. Germline lookup yields CDR1 SGHRS and CDR2 YFSETQ. This CDR3 is 15 amino acids long. CDR3 coding DNA: TGCGCCAGCAGCTTTCCAGATACAGGCACAGATACGCAGTATTTT. It codes for CASSFPDTGTDTQYF.

This chain connects TRBV7-2 to TRBJ2-7, with D uncertain. Germline V gives CDR1 SGHTA, CDR2 FQGNSA. The CDR3 is made up of 13 amino acids. The V gene lost 3 bases and the J gene lost 0 bases, with 6 bases spanning the gap. In DNA, the CDR3 is TGTGCCAGCAGCTTTACAGCCTCCTACGAGCAGTACTTC. This sequence encodes CASSFTASYEQYF. The entire variable domain, with the rest obtained from reference TRBV7-2 and TRBJ2-7, is as follows: GAGVSQSPSNKVTEKGKDVELRCDPISGHTALYWYRQSLGQGLEFLIYFQGNSAPDKSGLPSDRFSAERTGGSVSTLTIQRTQQEDSAVYLCASSFTASYEQYFGPGTRLTVT.

The table lists this clone with a few counts. The rearrangement uses TRBV15 and TRBJ2-1; D ambiguous. CDR1 is LNHNV and CDR2 is YYDKDF in the germline V gene (reference sequence). The CDR3 is 13 residues long. The V end was cut by 4 bases, the J end by 7 bases, with 11 bases between. CDR3 DNA: TGTGCCACCAGCATTTCCACCGCGAATGAGCAGTTCTTC. The encoded protein is CATSISTANEQFF. The full variable domain, with the rest looked up from reference TRBV15 and TRBJ2-1, is DAMVIQNPRYQVTQFGKPVTLSCSQTLNHNVMYWYQQKSSQAPKLLFHYYDKDFNNEADTPDNFQSRRPNTSFCFLDIRSPGLGDTAMYLCATSISTANEQFFGPGTRLTVL.

The chain has TRBV6-2 or TRBV6-3 and TRBJ2-7; D not resolved. Trimming removed 2 bases at V and 5 bases at J, with 10 bases between. This CDR3 has 13 residues. CDR1 is MNHEY and CDR2 is SVGEGT in the germline V gene. The CDR3 loop is CASSYLGEDEQYF. The DNA for the CDR3 is TGTGCCAGCAGTTACCTTGGAGAGGACGAGCAGTACTTC.

This clone was counted only a few times. The rearrangement links TRBV28 to TRBJ1-1; no clear D. Trimming took off 4 bases at V and 10 bases at J, with 13 bases between the two ends. This CDR3 contains 12 residues. CDR1 is MDHEN, CDR2 SYDVKM, per germline. DNA for the CDR3: TGTGCCAGCAGTTCCCTAGACACGGGAGCTTTCTTT. Amino acid sequence: CASSSLDTGAFF.